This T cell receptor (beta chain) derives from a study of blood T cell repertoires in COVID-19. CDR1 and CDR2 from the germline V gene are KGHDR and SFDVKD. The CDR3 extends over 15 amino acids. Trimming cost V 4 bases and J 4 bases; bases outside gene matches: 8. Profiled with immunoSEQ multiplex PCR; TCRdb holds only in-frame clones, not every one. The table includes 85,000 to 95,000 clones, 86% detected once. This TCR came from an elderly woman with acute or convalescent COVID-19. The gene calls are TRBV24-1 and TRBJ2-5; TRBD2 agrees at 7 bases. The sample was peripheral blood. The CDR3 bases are TGTGCCACCAGTGACAGCTCTAGCGGTGGAGAGACCCAGTACTTC. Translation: CATSDSSSGGETQYF.